The 9 T cell receptor beta chains below come from one sample, sequenced in a study of shared clonotypes between healthy human individuals. Repertoires were generated with immunoSEQ multiplex PCR, while TCRdb's copy carries only in-frame clones and drops some. Of 650,000 to 750,000 clones detected, 72% appear once; the ten largest clones hold around 2%. The sequenced sample was memory CD4+ T cells sorted from blood. Regarding subset: CD45RA-negative fraction. The origin of the receptors is a woman in her 30s in good health.

The chain uses TRBV5-4 and TRBJ1-4; D not certain. In germline, CDR1 is SGHNT, CDR2 YYREEE (reference sequence). The ends were cut back, 0 bases at V and 6 bases at J, with 9 bases in the middle. This CDR3 contains 14 residues. The CDR3 region is CASSLGRTDEKLFF. The CDR3 DNA is TGTGCCAGCAGCTTGGGAAGGACTGATGAAAAACTGTTTTTT.

The CDR3 coding sequence is TGCGCCAGCAGCTTACAACAGGGGAACACCGGGGAGCTGTTTTTT. It is translated as CASSLQQGNTGELFF. This rearrangement joins TRBV5-1 to TRBJ2-2; tentative D call: TRBD1 (6 bases). The V gene lost 2 bases and the J gene lost 1 base, with 9 bases spanning the gap. The CDR3 contains 15 residues. CDR1 and CDR2 (germline): SGHRS, YFSETQ.

The chain employs TRBV5-1 and TRBJ1-3; the D gene is possibly TRBD1 (5 bases). The CDR3 spans 16 residues. Germline V lookup: CDR1 SGHRS, CDR2 YFSETQ. V lost 3 bases and J lost 2, with 15 bases in between. CDR3 region: CASSSGTGSPGNTIYF. The CDR3 nucleotides are TGCGCCAGCAGCTCCGGGACCGGCTCACCTGGAAACACCATATATTTT.

The V and J genes are TRBV6-1 and TRBJ1-2; TRBD1 is a possible D gene (5 bases). Germline V CDR1 and CDR2: MNHNS, SASEGT. The CDR3 loop spans 16 amino acids. V lost 1 base and J lost 10, with 22 bases in between. The CDR3 nucleotides read TGTGCCAGCAGTGAAGATGTAGGGCCAGGGCTCGGGGACTACACCTTC. Protein sequence: CASSEDVGPGLGDYTF.

The rearrangement joins TRBV7-9 to TRBJ1-1, with unresolved D. CDR1 and CDR2 (germline): SEHNR, FQNEAQ (reference sequence). Trimming stripped 0 bases from V and 5 bases from J, with 4 bases between. This CDR3 is 12 amino acids long. The CDR3 DNA reads as TGTGCCAGCAGCTTAGCGGAGACTGAAGCTTTCTTT. Protein sequence: CASSLAETEAFF.

The V gene is TRBV4-1, the J gene TRBJ2-3; perhaps TRBD1 as D (5 bases). The germline V gene has CDR1 MGHRA and CDR2 YSYEKL. The CDR3 is 14 amino acids. Trimming pared 4 bases from V and 1 base from J, leaving 9 bases between. CDR3 loop: CASSLQGRTDTQYF. Written as DNA, the CDR3 is TGCGCCAGCAGCCTCCAGGGTCGCACAGATACGCAGTATTTT.

DNA for the CDR3: TGCGCCAGCAGCCCCCAGGGGGTGGCCGGGGAGCTGTTTTTT. Translation gives CASSPQGVAGELFF. V gene TRBV4-1 combines with J gene TRBJ2-2; 7 bases are a match to TRBD1. The V gene's germline CDR1 is MGHRA and CDR2 YSYEKL. This CDR3 is 14 amino acids long. Trimming cost V 4 bases and J 6 bases; bases outside gene matches: 5.

The rearrangement joins TRBV5-1 to TRBJ2-1, with TRBD2 identical over 12 bases. Germline V gene sequence: CDR1 SGHRS, CDR2 YFSETQ. The CDR3 extends over 16 amino acids. V lost 3 bases to trimming and J lost 6 bases; unmatched junction nucleotides: 7. CDR3: CASSYSGTSGLNEQFF. CDR3 in DNA: TGCGCCAGCAGCTACTCCGGGACTAGCGGGCTCAATGAGCAGTTCTTC.

The chain uses TRBV2 and TRBJ1-5; D is unclear. Trimming shortened V by 5 bases and J by 5 bases, and 10 bases separated the two germline ends. Looked up from germline, CDR1 is SNHLY and CDR2 is FYNNEI. CDR3 length: 13 amino acids. CDR3 bases: TGTGCCAGCAGTCTCTCATCATATCAGCCCCAGCATTTT. This translates into CASSLSSYQPQHF.